This T cell receptor beta chain was captured in a study of blood T cell repertoires in COVID-19. V lost 2 bases, J lost 5 bases, and 15 bases lay in between. The germline V gene has CDR1 MDHEN and CDR2 SYDVKM. The CDR3 has 15 amino acids. This clone was seen a few times. As originally analysed: Amplified reference gene primers provided the basis for estimating nucleated cell counts. The repertoire was sequenced with immunoSEQ multiplex PCR; TCRdb's copy has only in-frame clones and lacks some. V and J calls and clone size are as listed in that table; D and trimming were resolved from the DNA. The sample includes 200,000 to 250,000 clones, more than 65% of them seen just once.

Sequenced sample: peripheral blood. V usage is TRBV28 and J usage is TRBJ1-2, with D hard to call. This sequence originates from a man between 50 and 59 years old with active or convalescent COVID-19. CDR3 sequence reads: CASSLGGQDPYGYTF. The CDR3 DNA sequence: TGTGCCAGCAGTTTAGGAGGGCAGGACCCTTATGGCTACACCTTC.